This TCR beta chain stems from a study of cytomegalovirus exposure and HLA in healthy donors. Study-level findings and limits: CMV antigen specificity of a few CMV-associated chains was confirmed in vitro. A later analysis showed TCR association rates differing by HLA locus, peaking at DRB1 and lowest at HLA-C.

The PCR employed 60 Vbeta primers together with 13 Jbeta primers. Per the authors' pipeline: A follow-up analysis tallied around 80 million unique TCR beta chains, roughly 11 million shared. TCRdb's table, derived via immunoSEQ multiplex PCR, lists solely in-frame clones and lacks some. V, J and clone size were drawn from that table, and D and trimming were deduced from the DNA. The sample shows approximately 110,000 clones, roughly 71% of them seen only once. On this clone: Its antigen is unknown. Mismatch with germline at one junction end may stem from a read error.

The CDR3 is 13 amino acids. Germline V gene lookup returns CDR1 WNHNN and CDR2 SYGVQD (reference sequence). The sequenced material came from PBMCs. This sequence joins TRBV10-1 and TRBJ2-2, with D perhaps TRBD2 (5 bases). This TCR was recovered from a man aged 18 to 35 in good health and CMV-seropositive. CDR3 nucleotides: TGCGCCAGCAGTGAGTCAGACACCGGGGAGCTATTTTTT. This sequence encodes CASSESDTGELFF.